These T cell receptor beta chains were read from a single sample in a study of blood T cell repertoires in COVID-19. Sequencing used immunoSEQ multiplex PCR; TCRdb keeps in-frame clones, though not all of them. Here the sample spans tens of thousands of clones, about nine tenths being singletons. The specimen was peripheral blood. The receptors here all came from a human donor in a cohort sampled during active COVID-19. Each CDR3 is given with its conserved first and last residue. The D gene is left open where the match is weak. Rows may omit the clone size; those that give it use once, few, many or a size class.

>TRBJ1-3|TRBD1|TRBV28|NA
CASSSASTGGGNTIYF
TGTGCCAGCAGTTCCGCATCGACAGGGGGAGGAAACACCATATATTTT
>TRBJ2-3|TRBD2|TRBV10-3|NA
CAIRGLAGSSTDTQYF
TGTGCCATCAGGGGACTAGCGGGGTCTAGCACAGATACGCAGTATTTT
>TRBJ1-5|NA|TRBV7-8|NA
CASSLVGASNQPQHF
TGTGCCAGCAGCTTAGTAGGGGCCAGCAATCAGCCCCAGCATTTT
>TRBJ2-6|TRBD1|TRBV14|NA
CASSRQGYPGANVLTF
TGTGCCAGCAGTCGACAGGGTTATCCTGGGGCCAACGTCCTGACTTTC
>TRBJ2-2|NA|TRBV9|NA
CASSALLGPNTGELFF
TGTGCCAGCAGCGCCTTGTTGGGGCCGAACACCGGGGAGCTGTTTTTT
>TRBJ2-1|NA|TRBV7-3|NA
CASSLTGGQNNEQFF
TGTGCCAGCAGCTTAACCGGGGGACAGAACAATGAGCAGTTCTTC
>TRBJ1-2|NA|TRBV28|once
CALREGALGYTF
TGTGCCCTAAGGGAGGGTGCCCTTGGCTACACCTTC
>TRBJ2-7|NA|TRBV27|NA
CASSLLGLMNEQYF
TGTGCCAGCAGTTTATTGGGACTGATGAACGAGCAGTACTTC
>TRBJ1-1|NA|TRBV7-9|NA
CASTRDNTMAEAFF
TGTGCCAGCACCCGGGACAATACAATGGCTGAAGCTTTCTTT
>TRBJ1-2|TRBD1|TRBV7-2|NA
CASSLATTGNYGYTF
TGTGCCAGCAGCTTAGCGACGACAGGGAACTATGGCTACACCTTC
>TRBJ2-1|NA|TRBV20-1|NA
CSASGAGGPYNEQFF
TGCAGTGCTAGTGGCGCAGGGGGGCCCTACAATGAGCAGTTCTTC
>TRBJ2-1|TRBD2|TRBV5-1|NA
CASTGMGGNEQFF
TGCGCCAGCACGGGTATGGGGGGGAATGAGCAGTTCTTC
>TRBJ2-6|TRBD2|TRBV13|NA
CARSGGGDFGAGANVLTF
TGCGCCCGCTCCGGGGGGGGTGACTTTGGAGCTGGGGCCAACGTCCTGACTTTC
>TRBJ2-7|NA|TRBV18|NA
CASSPYAATGPSVHEQYF
TGTGCCAGCTCACCATACGCCGCGACAGGCCCCTCCGTCCACGAGCAGTACTTC
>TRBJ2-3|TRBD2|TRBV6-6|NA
CASSYSSGASTDTQYF
TGTGCCAGCAGTTACTCGAGCGGGGCTAGCACAGATACGCAGTATTTT
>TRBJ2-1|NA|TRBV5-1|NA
CASSLEGEWNEQFF
TGCGCCAGCAGCTTGGAGGGAGAATGGAATGAGCAGTTCTTC
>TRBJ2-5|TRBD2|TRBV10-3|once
CAISEGIAGGPKTQYF
TGTGCCATCAGTGAAGGGATAGCGGGAGGGCCCAAGACCCAGTACTTC
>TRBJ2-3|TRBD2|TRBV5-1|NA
CASSLVSLAGSDTQYF
TGCGCCAGCAGCTTGGTATCACTAGCGGGGTCAGATACGCAGTATTTT
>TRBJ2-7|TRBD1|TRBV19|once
CASSPPFGQGAYEQYF
TGTGCCAGTAGTCCTCCCTTCGGACAGGGGGCCTACGAGCAGTACTTC
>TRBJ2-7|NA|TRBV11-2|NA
CASSLQGLGSYEQYF
TGTGCCAGCAGCTTACAGGGGCTAGGCTCCTACGAGCAGTACTTC
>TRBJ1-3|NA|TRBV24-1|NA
CATSDSIGTGSGNTIYF
TGTGCCACCAGTGACTCCATCGGTACGGGTTCTGGAAACACCATATATTTT
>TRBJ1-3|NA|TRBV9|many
CASSVGGPGNTIYF
TGTGCCAGCAGCGTAGGAGGGCCCGGGAACACCATATATTTT
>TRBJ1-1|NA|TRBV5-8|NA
CASSSDRLNTEAFF
TGTGCCAGCAGTTCCGACAGGCTGAACACTGAAGCTTTCTTT
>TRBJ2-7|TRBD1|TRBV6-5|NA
CASSSDRVAQDEQYF
TGTGCCAGCAGTTCCGACAGGGTTGCACAAGACGAGCAGTACTTC
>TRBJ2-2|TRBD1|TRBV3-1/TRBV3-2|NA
CASSDPLTGGNTGELFF
TGTGCCAGCAGCGACCCGCTAACAGGGGGTAACACCGGGGAGCTGTTTTTT
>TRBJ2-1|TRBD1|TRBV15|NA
CATSSRTGLNEQFF
TGTGCCACCAGCAGCCGGACAGGGCTGAATGAGCAGTTCTTC
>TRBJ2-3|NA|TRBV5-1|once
CASRRQEDTDTQYF
TGCGCCAGCAGAAGACAGGAAGACACAGATACGCAGTATTTT
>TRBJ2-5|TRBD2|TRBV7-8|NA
CASSTRTSALRTQYF
TGTGCCAGCAGCACCAGGACTAGCGCCCTCCGGACCCAGTACTTC
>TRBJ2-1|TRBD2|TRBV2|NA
CASSEKGSGSPLSNEQFF
TGTGCCAGCAGTGAAAAGGGTAGCGGGAGCCCACTATCCAATGAGCAGTTCTTC
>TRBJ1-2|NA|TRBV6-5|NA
CASSYSGTMGYTF
TGTGCCAGCAGTTACTCGGGGACTATGGGCTACACCTTC
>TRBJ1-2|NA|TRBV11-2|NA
CASSLDGLYYGYTF
TGTGCCAGCAGCTTAGATGGCTTATACTATGGCTACACCTTC
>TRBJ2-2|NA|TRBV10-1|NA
CASSARLEEAGELFF
TGCGCCAGCAGTGCGCGACTAGAAGAAGCCGGGGAGCTGTTTTTT
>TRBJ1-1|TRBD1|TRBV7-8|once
CASSFEGALGVAFF
TGTGCCAGCAGCTTTGAGGGGGCCCTGGGGGTAGCTTTCTTT
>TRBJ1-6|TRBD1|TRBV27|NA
CASSLDRVWNSPLHF
TGTGCCAGCAGCCTTGACAGGGTCTGGAATTCACCCCTCCACTTT
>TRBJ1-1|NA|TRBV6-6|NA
CASITRGANTEAFF
TGTGCCAGCATCACCCGCGGGGCGAACACTGAAGCTTTCTTT
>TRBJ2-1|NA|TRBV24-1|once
CATSDIGTGEFGLAHNEQFF
TGTGCCACCAGTGATATCGGAACAGGGGAATTTGGACTAGCCCACAATGAGCAGTTCTTC
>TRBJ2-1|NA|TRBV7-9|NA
CASSSAYHDNEQFF
TGTGCCAGCAGCTCCGCCTACCACGACAATGAGCAGTTCTTC
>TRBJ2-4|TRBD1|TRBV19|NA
CATYQGAGNIQYF
TGTGCCACATATCAGGGGGCTGGAAACATTCAGTACTTC
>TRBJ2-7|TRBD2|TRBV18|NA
CASSLGTSGTYEQYF
TGTGCCAGCTCACTCGGGACTAGCGGGACCTACGAGCAGTACTTC
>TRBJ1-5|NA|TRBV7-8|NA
CASSLETTSNQPQHF
TGTGCCAGCAGCTTAGAAACTACGAGTAATCAGCCCCAGCATTTT
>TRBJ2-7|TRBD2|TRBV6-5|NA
CASRSGTRFEQYF
TGTGCCAGCAGATCCGGGACTAGATTCGAGCAGTACTTC
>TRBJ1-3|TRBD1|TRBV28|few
CASSSAPGQGTGNTIYF
TGTGCCAGCAGTTCCGCCCCTGGACAGGGAACCGGAAACACCATATATTTT
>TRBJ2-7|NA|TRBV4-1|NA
CASSLWDISYEQYF
TGCGCCAGCAGCCTTTGGGACATCTCCTACGAGCAGTACTTC
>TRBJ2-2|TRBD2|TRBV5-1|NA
CASSLLAGVNTGELFF
TGCGCCAGCAGCTTACTAGCGGGGGTAAATACCGGGGAGCTGTTTTTT
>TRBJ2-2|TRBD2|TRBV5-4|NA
CASSLPSGNTGELFF
TGTGCCAGCAGCTTGCCTAGCGGGAACACCGGGGAGCTGTTTTTT
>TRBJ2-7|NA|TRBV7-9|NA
CASSHGVLYF
TGTGCCAGCAGCCATGGAGTACTGTACTTC
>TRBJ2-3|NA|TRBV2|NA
CASTELSGNTDTQYF
TGTGCCAGCACCGAGTTAAGCGGTAACACAGATACGCAGTATTTT
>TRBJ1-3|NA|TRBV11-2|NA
CASSLVTAGNTIYF
TGTGCCAGCAGCTTAGTAACGGCTGGAAACACCATATATTTT